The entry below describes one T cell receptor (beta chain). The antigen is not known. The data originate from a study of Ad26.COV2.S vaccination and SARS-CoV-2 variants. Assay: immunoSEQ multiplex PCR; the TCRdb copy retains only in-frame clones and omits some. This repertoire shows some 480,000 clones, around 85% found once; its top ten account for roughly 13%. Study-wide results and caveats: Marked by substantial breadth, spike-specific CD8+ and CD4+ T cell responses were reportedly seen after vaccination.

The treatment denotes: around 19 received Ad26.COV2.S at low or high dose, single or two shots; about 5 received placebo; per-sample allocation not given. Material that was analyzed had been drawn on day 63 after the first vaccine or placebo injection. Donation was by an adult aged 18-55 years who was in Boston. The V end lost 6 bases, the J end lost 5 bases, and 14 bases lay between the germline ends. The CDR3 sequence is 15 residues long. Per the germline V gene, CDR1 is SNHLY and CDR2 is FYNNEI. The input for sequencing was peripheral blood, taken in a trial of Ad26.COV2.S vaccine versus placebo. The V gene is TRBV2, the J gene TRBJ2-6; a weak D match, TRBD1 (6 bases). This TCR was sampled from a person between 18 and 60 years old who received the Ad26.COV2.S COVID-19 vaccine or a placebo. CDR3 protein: CASSQDRIRANVLTF. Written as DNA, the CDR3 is TGTGCCAGCAGCCAAGACAGGATACGGGCCAACGTCCTGACTTTC.